Shown below are 20 T cell receptor beta chains from a single sample sequenced in a study of a mutant IDH1 vaccine in newly diagnosed glioma. Repertoires were generated with immunoSEQ multiplex PCR, while TCRdb's copy carries only in-frame clones and drops some. The table shows 30,000 to 40,000 clones, with roughly 78% occurring only once. Time point here: baseline, week 1 (first vaccination visit). Treatment defined: pre-vaccination baseline after standard-of-care therapy. The sample consisted of PBMCs, taken from a glioma patient treated with radiotherapy, temozolomide or both. The source is a man in his forties with glioma. Some clones in this sample may be carry-over from other donors' samples.

This chain connects TRBV5-1 to TRBJ1-4; 7 bases fit TRBD1. This CDR3 is built from 15 residues. Per the germline V gene, CDR1 is SGHRS and CDR2 is YFSETQ. V was clipped by 4 bases and J by 3 bases; unmatched bases: 6. CDR3 bases: TGCGCCAGCAGCCCAGGGACAGCCTCTAATGAAAAACTGTTTTTT. Its protein is CASSPGTASNEKLFF.

This sequence joins TRBV19 and TRBJ1-2; D is perhaps TRBD1 (6 bases). Trimming cost V 7 bases and J 4 bases, with 16 bases left between them. This CDR3 has 14 residues. The germline gives CDR1 LNHDA, CDR2 SQIVND (reference sequence). This CDR3 reads CASTETGITYGYTF. Here the CDR3 DNA reads TGTGCCAGTACCGAAACAGGGATTACCTATGGCTACACCTTC.

The chain employs TRBV27 and TRBJ1-2; D unclear. The length of the CDR3 is 15 residues. The germline CDR1 and CDR2 sequences are MNHEY and SMNVEV (reference sequence). The ends were cut back, 2 bases at V and 3 bases at J, with 13 bases in the middle. The CDR3 sequence: CASSLRPGVHYGYTF. The CDR3 nucleotides are TGTGCCAGCAGTTTAAGACCGGGAGTGCACTATGGCTACACCTTC.

This clone has just a few counts. The chain combines TRBV18 with TRBJ1-5, with 8 bases lining up with TRBD1. Germline V CDR1 and CDR2: KGHSH, LQKENI. V gave up 2 bases and J gave up 1 base; unmatched junction bases: 7. CDR3 size: 17 residues. The CDR3 here is CASSPSAGGWSNQPQHF. The DNA of the CDR3 is TGTGCCAGCTCACCAAGTGCAGGGGGCTGGAGCAATCAGCCCCAGCATTTT.

The chain carries TRBV11-3 and TRBJ1-5; D is ambiguous. CDR3 length: 14 amino acids. Deletions cut 0 bases from V and 8 bases from J, with 11 bases between. Germline V lookup: CDR1 SGHNT, CDR2 YENEEA. DNA of the CDR3: TGTGCCAGCAGCTTAGATCGACCGAGGGAGCCCCAGCATTTT. It is translated as CASSLDRPREPQHF.

The chain combines TRBV30 with TRBJ2-5; 7 nucleotides agree with TRBD2. Germline V gene sequence: CDR1 GTSNPN, CDR2 SVGIG (reference sequence). CDR3 size: 12 residues. V shed 4 bases and J 7 bases; nucleotides not matched to a gene: 6. CDR3 sequence reads: CAWNGGRRTQYF. CDR3 DNA: TGTGCCTGGAACGGGGGGAGGAGGACCCAGTACTTC.

The rearrangement links TRBV7-9 to TRBJ2-7; D unresolved. Per germline, CDR1 SEHNR and CDR2 FQNEAQ (reference sequence). CDR3 size: 12 residues. Deletions cut 4 bases from V and 4 bases from J, with 8 bases between. CDR3 residues: CASSSMGYEQYF. Written as DNA, the CDR3 is TGTGCCAGCAGCTCCATGGGGTACGAGCAGTACTTC.

The chain is built from TRBV7-8 and TRBJ2-7; TRBD1 agrees at 7 bases. The CDR3 length is 14 residues. Germline-derived CDR1 and CDR2 are SGHVS and FQNEAQ. Germline trimming cut 5 bases from V and 4 bases from J; bases unmatched to any gene: 8. DNA of the CDR3: TGTGCCAGCAGCCCGCCGGGACAGCGTTACGAGCAGTACTTC. It specifies CASSPPGQRYEQYF.

V is TRBV10-2 and J is TRBJ1-2; no clear D gene. The CDR3 covers 14 residues. CDR1 WSHSY and CDR2 SAAADI come from the germline V gene. Trimming took 9 bases from V and 0 from J, leaving 14 bases between them. The CDR3 coding sequence is TGCGCCAGAGGTACGTGGTATCCTAACTATGGCTACACCTTC. Translated: CARGTWYPNYGYTF.

This clone was recorded only once. This chain joins TRBV6-1 and TRBJ2-5, with D uncertain. Trimming cost V 4 bases and J 4 bases, with 1 base left between them. This CDR3 spans 10 amino acids. The V gene's germline CDR1 is MNHNS and CDR2 SASEGT. The CDR3 nucleotides read TGTGCCAGCAGTGTAGAGACCCAGTACTTC. Its protein product is CASSVETQYF.

There are a few counts of this clone. J is TRBJ1-2 and V is TRBV10-3, with TRBD1 as a possible D gene (5 bases). The germline CDR1 and CDR2 sequences are ENHRY and SYGVKD. CDR3 size: 14 residues. Trimming stripped 6 bases from V and 2 bases from J, with 13 bases between. The CDR3 DNA sequence: TGTGCCATCAGGGGGACGGACGGGAACTATGGCTACACCTTC. Amino acids: CAIRGTDGNYGYTF.

About this clone itself: One junction end disagrees with the germline gene, perhaps due to a read error. The gene calls are TRBV6-1 and TRBJ1-5; TRBD1 agrees at 9 bases. The CDR3 has 15 residues. CDR1 is MNHNS, CDR2 SASEGT, per germline. The CDR3 spells CASTEGTGNNQPQHF. Written as DNA, the CDR3 is TGTGCCAGCACTGAAGGGACAGGGAACAATCAGCCCCAGCATTTT.

The J gene is TRBJ1-2, the V gene TRBV10-2, with D uncertain. Germline lookup yields CDR1 WSHSY and CDR2 SAAADI. Deletions cut 3 bases from V and 2 bases from J, with 7 bases between. The CDR3 contains 13 residues. The CDR3 nucleotides read TGCGCCAGCAGTGATCCCAGAAACTATGGCTACACCTTC. This sequence encodes CASSDPRNYGYTF.

V gene TRBV19 combines with J gene TRBJ2-4; TRBD1 matches 9 bases. The CDR3 totals 14 residues. Trimming took 6 bases from V and 7 from J; bases not matched to a gene: 7. CDR1 and CDR2 (germline): LNHDA, SQIVND (reference sequence). The CDR3 nucleotides read TGTGCCAGTAGACAGGACAGGGGAGTGAACATTCAGTACTTC. As protein: CASRQDRGVNIQYF.

Only a few counts were recorded for this clone. This chain uses TRBV5-1 with TRBJ2-1; the match to TRBD2 covers 12 bases. With V trimmed by 4 bases and J by 2 bases, 7 bases remained unmatched. CDR3 length equals 17 residues. Germline V gives CDR1 SGHRS, CDR2 YFSETQ. The CDR3 sequence is CASSPLLAGGTYNEQFF. The CDR3 DNA sequence: TGCGCCAGCAGCCCCTTACTAGCGGGGGGCACCTACAATGAGCAGTTCTTC.

This clone appeared once. The CDR3 DNA sequence: TGCGCCAGCAGCCAAGACCGGGGGGGAGCTGAAAAACTGTTTTTT. Residues: CASSQDRGGAEKLFF. The rearrangement uses TRBV4-1 and TRBJ1-4, with TRBD1 as a possible D gene (5 bases). V lost 0 bases and J lost 7, with 12 bases in between. Per the germline V gene, CDR1 is MGHRA and CDR2 is YSYEKL. The CDR3 sequence is 15 residues long.

This chain links TRBV4-1 with TRBJ1-2; TRBD1 matches at 7 bases. The junction had 6 bases not matched to a gene; V was cut back by 1 base and J by 4 bases. CDR1 MGHRA and CDR2 YSYEKL come from the germline V gene. The CDR3 has 15 amino acids. CDR3 protein: CASSQGPGQFYGYTF. The DNA for the CDR3 is TGCGCCAGCAGCCAAGGCCCGGGACAGTTCTATGGCTACACCTTC.

This chain joins TRBV7-8 and TRBJ2-5, with D perhaps given as TRBD1 or TRBD2 (5 bases each). V was trimmed by 6 bases and J by 1 base, leaving 15 bases between them. There are 15 residues in the CDR3. From germline, CDR1 is SGHVS and CDR2 FQNEAQ. Written as DNA, the CDR3 is TGTGCCAGCAGTTCTGCCCGGGGCAGCCAAGAGACCCAGTACTTC. Translation gives CASSSARGSQETQYF. Complete variable domain (other parts from reference TRBV7-8 and TRBJ2-5): GAGVSQSPRYKVAKRGQDVALRCDPISGHVSLFWYQQALGQGPEFLTYFQNEAQLDKSGLPSDRFFAERPEGSVSTLKIQRTQQEDSAVYLCASSSARGSQETQYFGPGTRLLVL.

The chain combines TRBV6-1 with TRBJ1-2; 7 nucleotides line up with TRBD1. Germline values: CDR1 MNHNS, CDR2 SASEGT. The junction had 11 bases not matched to a gene; V was cut back by 10 bases and J by 3 bases. CDR3 length: 14 residues. In DNA, the CDR3 is TGTGCCAACCTAAAGATCGACAGGGACTATGGCTACACCTTC. This gives the protein CANLKIDRDYGYTF.

This chain connects TRBV5-1 to TRBJ2-3; TRBD1 aligns across 9 bases. Germline V gene data show CDR1 as SGHRS and CDR2 as YFSETQ. J was trimmed by 4 bases and V by 3 bases; bases with no gene match: 6. The CDR3 covers 15 residues. DNA for the CDR3: TGCGCCAGCAGCTCAGGACAGGGGACCGCAGATACGCAGTATTTT. Translating gives CASSSGQGTADTQYF.